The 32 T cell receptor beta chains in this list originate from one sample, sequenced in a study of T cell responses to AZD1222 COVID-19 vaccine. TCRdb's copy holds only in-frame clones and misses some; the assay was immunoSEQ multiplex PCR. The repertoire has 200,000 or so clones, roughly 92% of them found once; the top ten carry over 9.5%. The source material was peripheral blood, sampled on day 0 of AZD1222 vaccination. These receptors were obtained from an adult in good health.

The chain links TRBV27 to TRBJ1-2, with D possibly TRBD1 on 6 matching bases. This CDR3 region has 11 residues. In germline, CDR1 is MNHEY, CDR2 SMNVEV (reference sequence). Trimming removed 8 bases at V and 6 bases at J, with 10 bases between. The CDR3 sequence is CASEGGDGYTF. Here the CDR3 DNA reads TGTGCCAGCGAAGGGGGAGATGGCTACACCTTC.

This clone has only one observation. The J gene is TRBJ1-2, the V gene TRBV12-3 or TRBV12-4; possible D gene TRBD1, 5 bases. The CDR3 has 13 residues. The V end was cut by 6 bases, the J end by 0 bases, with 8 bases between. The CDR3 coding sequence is TGTGCCAGCAGCCTGGGGGCTAACTATGGCTACACCTTC. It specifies CASSLGANYGYTF.

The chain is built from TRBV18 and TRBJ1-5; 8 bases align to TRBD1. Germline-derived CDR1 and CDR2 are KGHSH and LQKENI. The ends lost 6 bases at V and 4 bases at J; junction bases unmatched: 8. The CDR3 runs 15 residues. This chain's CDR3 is CASSVQGGVNQPQHF. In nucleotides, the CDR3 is TGTGCCAGCTCGGTACAGGGGGGAGTAAATCAGCCCCAGCATTTT.

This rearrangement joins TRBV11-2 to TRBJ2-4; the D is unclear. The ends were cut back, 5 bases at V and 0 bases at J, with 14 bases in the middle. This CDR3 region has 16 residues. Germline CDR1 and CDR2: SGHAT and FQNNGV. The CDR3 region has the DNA TGTGCCAGCAGCCCCTCTTCGGACGTAGCCAAAAACATTCAGTACTTC. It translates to CASSPSSDVAKNIQYF.

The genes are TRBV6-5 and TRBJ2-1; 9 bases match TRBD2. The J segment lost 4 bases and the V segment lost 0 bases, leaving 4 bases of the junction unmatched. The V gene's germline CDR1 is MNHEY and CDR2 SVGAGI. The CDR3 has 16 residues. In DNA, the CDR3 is TGTGCCAGCAGTTACTCGGCGGGGGGGGTTTACAATGAGCAGTTCTTC. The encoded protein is CASSYSAGGVYNEQFF.

The CDR3 protein is CSVEDIQTDEQYF. For the CDR3, the DNA is TGCAGCGTTGAAGACATACAGACCGACGAGCAGTACTTC. The chain recombines TRBV29-1 with TRBJ2-7; D is uncertain. V lost 0 bases and J 5 bases, leaving 11 bases between the germline ends. This CDR3 has 13 residues. Germline V CDR1 and CDR2: SQVTM, ANQGSEA.

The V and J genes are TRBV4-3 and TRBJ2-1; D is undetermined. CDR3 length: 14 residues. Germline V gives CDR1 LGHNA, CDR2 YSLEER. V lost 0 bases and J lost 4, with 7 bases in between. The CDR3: CASSQEKSYNEQFF. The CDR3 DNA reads TGCGCCAGCAGCCAAGAAAAGAGTTACAATGAGCAGTTCTTC.

The CDR3 here is CASSPSRDSNEAFF. CDR3 DNA: TGTGCCAGCTCACCTAGCCGGGACAGCAACGAAGCTTTCTTT. V gene TRBV18 combines with J gene TRBJ1-1, with 7 bases lining up with TRBD1. The CDR3 sequence is 14 residues long. The germline CDR1 and CDR2 sequences are KGHSH and LQKENI. V shed 3 bases and J 8 bases; nucleotides not matched to a gene: 9.

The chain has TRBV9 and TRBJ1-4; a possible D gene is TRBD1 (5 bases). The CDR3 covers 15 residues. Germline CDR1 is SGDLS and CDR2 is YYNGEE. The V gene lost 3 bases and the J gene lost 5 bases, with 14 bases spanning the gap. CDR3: CASSAGSLQNEKLFF. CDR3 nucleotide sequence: TGTGCCAGCAGCGCAGGGTCTTTACAAAATGAAAAACTGTTTTTT.

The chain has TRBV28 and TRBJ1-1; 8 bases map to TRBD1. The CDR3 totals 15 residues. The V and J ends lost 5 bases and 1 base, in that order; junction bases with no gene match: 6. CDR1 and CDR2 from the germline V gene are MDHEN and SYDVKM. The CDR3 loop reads CASSLRQGRNTEAFF. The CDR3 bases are TGTGCCAGCAGTCTTCGACAGGGGCGGAACACTGAAGCTTTCTTT.

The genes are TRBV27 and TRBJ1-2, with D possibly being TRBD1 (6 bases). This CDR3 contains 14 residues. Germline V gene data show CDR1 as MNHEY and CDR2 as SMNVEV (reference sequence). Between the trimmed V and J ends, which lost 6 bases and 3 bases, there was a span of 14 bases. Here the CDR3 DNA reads TGTGCCAGCAGGCCCAAGGGACAAGACTATGGCTACACCTTC. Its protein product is CASRPKGQDYGYTF.

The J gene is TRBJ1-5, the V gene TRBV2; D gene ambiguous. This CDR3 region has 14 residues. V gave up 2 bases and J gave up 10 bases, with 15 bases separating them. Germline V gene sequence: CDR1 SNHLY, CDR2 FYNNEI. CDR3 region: CASSELRAGQPQHF. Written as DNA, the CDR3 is TGTGCCAGCAGTGAATTGAGGGCCGGGCAACCCCAGCATTTT.

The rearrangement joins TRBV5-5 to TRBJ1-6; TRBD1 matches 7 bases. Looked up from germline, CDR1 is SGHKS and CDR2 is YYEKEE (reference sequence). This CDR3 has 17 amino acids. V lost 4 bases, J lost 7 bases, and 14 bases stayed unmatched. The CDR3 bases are TGTGCCAGCAGCCCAGCGTGGTTCAGGGGGGGAAATTCACCCCTCCACTTT. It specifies CASSPAWFRGGNSPLHF.

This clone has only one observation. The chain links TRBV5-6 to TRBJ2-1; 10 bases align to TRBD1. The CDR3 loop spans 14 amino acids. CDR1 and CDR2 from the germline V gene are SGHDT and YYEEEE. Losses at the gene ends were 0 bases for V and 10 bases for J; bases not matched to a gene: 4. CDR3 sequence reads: CASSLGDRGREQFF. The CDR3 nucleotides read TGTGCCAGCAGCTTGGGGGACAGGGGACGAGAGCAGTTCTTC.

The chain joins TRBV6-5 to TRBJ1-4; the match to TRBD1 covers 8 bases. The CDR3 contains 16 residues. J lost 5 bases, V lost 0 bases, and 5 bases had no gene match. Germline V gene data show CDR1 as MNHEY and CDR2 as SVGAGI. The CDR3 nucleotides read TGTGCCAGCAGTTACTCAACGACAGGGGAGAATGAAAAACTGTTTTTT. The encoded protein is CASSYSTTGENEKLFF.

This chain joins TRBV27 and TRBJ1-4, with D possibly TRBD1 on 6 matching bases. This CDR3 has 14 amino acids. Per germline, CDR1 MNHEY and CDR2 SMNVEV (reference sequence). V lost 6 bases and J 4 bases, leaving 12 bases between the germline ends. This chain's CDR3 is CASRRGGRNEKLFF. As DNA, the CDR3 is TGTGCCAGCAGGCGGGGGGGGCGTAATGAAAAACTGTTTTTT.

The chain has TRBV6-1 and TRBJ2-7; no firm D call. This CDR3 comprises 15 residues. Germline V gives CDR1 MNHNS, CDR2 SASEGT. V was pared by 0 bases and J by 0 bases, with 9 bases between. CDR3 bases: TGTGCCAGCAGTGAAGCGCGAAGCTACTCCTACGAGCAGTACTTC. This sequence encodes CASSEARSYSYEQYF.

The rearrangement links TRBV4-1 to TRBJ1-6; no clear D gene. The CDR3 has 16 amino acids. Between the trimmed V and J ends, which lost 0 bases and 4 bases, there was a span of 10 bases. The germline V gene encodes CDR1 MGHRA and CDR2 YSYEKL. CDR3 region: CASSQDFGFYNSPLHF. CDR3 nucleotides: TGCGCCAGCAGCCAAGATTTCGGGTTTTATAATTCACCCCTCCACTTT.

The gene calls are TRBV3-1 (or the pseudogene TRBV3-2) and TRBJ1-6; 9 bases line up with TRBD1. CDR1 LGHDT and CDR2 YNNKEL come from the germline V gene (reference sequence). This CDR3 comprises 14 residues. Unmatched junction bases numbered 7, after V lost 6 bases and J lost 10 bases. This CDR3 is CASSPGQGESPLHF. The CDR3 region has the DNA TGTGCCAGCAGTCCGGGACAGGGTGAATCACCCCTCCACTTT.

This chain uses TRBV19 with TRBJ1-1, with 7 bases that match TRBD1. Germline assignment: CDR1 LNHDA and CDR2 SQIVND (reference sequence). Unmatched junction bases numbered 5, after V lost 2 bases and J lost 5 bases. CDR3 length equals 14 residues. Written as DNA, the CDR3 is TGTGCCAGTAGTATAACAGGGGTAAGGACTGAAGCTTTCTTT. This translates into CASSITGVRTEAFF.

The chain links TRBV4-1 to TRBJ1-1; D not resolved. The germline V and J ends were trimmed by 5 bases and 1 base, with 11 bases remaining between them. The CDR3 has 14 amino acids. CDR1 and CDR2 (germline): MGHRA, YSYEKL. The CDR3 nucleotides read TGCGCCAGCAGCAGAGCGGCGGAGAACACTGAAGCTTTCTTT. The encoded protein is CASSRAAENTEAFF.

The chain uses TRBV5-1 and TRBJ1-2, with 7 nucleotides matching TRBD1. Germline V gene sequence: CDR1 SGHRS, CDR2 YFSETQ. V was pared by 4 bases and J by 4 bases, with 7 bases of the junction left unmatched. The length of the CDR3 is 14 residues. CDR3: CASSPEGAVYGYTF. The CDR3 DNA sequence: TGCGCCAGCAGCCCTGAGGGGGCCGTCTATGGCTACACCTTC.

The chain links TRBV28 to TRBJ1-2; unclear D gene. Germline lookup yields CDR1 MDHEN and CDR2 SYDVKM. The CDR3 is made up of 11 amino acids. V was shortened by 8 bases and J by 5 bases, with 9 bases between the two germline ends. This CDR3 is CASFSGYGYTF. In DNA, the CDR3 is TGTGCCAGCTTCAGTGGGTATGGCTACACCTTC.

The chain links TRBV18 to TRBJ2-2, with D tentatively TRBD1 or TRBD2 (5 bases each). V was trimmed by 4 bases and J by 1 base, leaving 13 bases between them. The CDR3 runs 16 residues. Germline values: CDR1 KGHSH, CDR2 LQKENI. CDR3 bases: TGTGCCAGCTCACGAGAGGGGCCCCTGAACACCGGGGAGCTGTTTTTT. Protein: CASSREGPLNTGELFF.

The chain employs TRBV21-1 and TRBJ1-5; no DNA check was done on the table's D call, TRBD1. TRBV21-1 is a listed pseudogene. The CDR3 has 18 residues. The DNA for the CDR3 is TGTGCCAGCAGCAAAAGGGGGCGAACGCCCTATAGCAATCAGCCCCAGCATTTT. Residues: CASSKRGRTPYSNQPQHF.

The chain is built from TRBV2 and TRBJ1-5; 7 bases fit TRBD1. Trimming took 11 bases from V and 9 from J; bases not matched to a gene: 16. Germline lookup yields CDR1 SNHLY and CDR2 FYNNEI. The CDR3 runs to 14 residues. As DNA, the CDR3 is TGTGCCGGGGGCCGGGACAGCGATCGCGGGCCCCAGCATTTT. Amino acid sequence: CAGGRDSDRGPQHF.

The CDR3 bases are TGCAGCGTTGAAGATGGGCAGGACTATGGCTACACCTTC. Translating it yields CSVEDGQDYGYTF. The chain carries TRBV29-1 and TRBJ1-2; no clear D. The CDR3 totals 13 residues. V lost 0 bases and J 3 bases, leaving 8 bases between the germline ends. Germline loops: CDR1 SQVTM, CDR2 ANQGSEA. The full variable domain, completed using reference TRBV29-1 and TRBJ1-2, is SAVISQKPSRDICQRGTSLTIQCQVDSQVTMMFWYRQQPGQSLTLIATANQGSEATYESGFVIDKFPISRPNLTFSTLTVSNMSPEDSSIYLCSVEDGQDYGYTFGSGTRLTVV.

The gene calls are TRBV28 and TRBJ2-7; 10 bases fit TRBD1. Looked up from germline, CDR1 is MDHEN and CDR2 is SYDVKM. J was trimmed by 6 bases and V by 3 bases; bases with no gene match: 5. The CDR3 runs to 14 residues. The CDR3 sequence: CASSFGTGVIEQYV. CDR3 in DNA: TGTGCCAGCAGTTTTGGGACAGGGGTTATCGAGCAGTACGTC.

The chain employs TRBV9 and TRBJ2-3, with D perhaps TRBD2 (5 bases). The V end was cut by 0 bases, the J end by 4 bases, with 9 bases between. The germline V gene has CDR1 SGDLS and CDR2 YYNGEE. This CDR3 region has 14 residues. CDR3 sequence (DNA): TGTGCCAGCAGCGTAGGAGTAGCGCCAGATACGCAGTATTTT. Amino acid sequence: CASSVGVAPDTQYF.

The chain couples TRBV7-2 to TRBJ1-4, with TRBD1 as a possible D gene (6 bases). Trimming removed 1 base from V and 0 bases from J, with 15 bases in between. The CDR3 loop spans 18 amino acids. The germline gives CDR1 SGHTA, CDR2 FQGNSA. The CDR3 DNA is TGTGCCAGCAGCTTAGGGGGCTTGGGGGCAGCAACTAATGAAAAACTGTTTTTT. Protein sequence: CASSLGGLGAATNEKLFF.

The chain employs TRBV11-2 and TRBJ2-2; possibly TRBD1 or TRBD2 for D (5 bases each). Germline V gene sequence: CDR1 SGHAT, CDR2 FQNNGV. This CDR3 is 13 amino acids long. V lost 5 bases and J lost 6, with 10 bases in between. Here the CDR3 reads CASSGGMAGELFF. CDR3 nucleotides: TGTGCCAGCAGCGGGGGTATGGCCGGGGAGCTGTTTTTT.

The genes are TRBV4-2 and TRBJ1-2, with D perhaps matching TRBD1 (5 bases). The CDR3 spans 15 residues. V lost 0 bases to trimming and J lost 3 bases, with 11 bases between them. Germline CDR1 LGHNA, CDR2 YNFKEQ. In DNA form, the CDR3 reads TGTGCCAGCAGCCAAGAGGACACCTCTTACTATGGCTACACCTTC. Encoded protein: CASSQEDTSYYGYTF.